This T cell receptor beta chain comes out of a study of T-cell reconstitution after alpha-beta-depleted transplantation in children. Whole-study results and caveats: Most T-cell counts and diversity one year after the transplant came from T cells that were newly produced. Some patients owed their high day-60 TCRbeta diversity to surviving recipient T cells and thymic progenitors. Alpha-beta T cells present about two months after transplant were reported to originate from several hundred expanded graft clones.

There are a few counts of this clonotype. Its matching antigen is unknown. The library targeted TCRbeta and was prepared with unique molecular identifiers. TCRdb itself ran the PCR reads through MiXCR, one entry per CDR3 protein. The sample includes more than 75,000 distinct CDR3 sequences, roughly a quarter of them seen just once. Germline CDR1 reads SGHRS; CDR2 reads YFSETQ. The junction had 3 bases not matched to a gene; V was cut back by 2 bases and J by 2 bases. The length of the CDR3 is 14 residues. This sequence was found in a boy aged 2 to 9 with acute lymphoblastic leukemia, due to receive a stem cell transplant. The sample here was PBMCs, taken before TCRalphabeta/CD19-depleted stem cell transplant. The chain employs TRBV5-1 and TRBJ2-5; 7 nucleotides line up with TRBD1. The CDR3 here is CASSFGTAQETQYF. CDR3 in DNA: TGCGCCAGCAGCTTCGGGACAGCACAAGAGACCCAGTACTTC.